Presented here are 8 T cell receptor beta chains from one specimen sequenced in a study of cytomegalovirus exposure and HLA in healthy donors (dated by TCRdb to the late 2010s). Libraries came from the immunoSEQ multiplex PCR assay. For the multiplex PCR, a mixture combining 60 forward primers for TCR Vbeta segments and 13 reverse primers for TCR Jbeta segments was used. This is the immuneACCESS table as TCRdb keeps it, with only in-frame sequences that have V and J called. A part of the clones is gone; compared with another copy, unresolved V genes explain less than half, and the rest is unexplained. The sample profile shows some 130,000 clones; 81% of them were found once. The ten biggest clones cover about 0.7% of the sample. Material: PBMCs. These receptors were taken from a man aged 18-30 years in good health and CMV-seronegative.

The chain recombines TRBV30 with TRBJ1-6; no definite D call. Trimming shortened V by 2 bases and J by 12 bases, and 11 bases separated the two germline ends. The length of the CDR3 is 12 residues. Per the germline V gene, CDR1 is GTSNPN and CDR2 is SVGIG (reference sequence). The CDR3 protein is CAWSRKRGPLHF. CDR3 DNA sequence: TGTGCCTGGAGTCGGAAAAGAGGACCCCTCCACTTT.

Details on this clone: Other DNA sequences in the sample encode the same CDR3. The chain links TRBV5-1 to TRBJ2-7; D uncertain. Trimming cost V 5 bases and J 0 bases, with 3 bases left between them. The CDR3 sequence is 11 residues long. CDR1 is SGHRS and CDR2 is YFSETQ in the germline V gene. The CDR3 DNA sequence: TGCGCCAGCAGTAGCTCCTACGAGCAGTACTTC. It encodes CASSSSYEQYF.

There are a few counts of this clone. This chain connects TRBV25-1 to TRBJ1-2, with D unclear. This CDR3 has 14 amino acids. Germline CDR1 is MGHDK and CDR2 is SYGVNS. The V gene lost 6 bases and the J gene lost 6 bases, with 17 bases spanning the gap. This CDR3 reads CASRESDGKHGYTF. CDR3 bases: TGTGCCAGCAGGGAGTCGGACGGGAAACATGGCTACACCTTC.

This rearrangement joins TRBV10-1 to TRBJ1-3; unclear D gene. The V end was cut by 6 bases, the J end by 0 bases, with 9 bases between. Germline loops: CDR1 WNHNN, CDR2 SYGVQD (reference sequence). CDR3 size: 14 residues. The CDR3 protein is CASSPVRSGNTIYF. DNA of the CDR3: TGCGCCAGCAGCCCGGTCCGCTCTGGAAACACCATATATTTT.

V and J are TRBV6-5 and TRBJ2-2; no reliable D call. Trimming left V 2 bases short and J 14 bases short, with 15 bases between. CDR3 length: 13 amino acids. The germline V gene has CDR1 MNHEY and CDR2 SVGAGI. This CDR3 reads CASSYKFPFGLFF. As DNA, the CDR3 is TGTGCCAGCAGTTACAAGTTCCCCTTCGGTCTGTTTTTT.

The gene calls are TRBV7-8 and TRBJ2-5; possibly TRBD2 for D (6 bases). The germline gives CDR1 SGHVS, CDR2 FQNEAQ. The V end was cut by 1 base, the J end by 5 bases, with 14 bases between. This CDR3 has 15 residues. The CDR3 coding sequence is TGTGCCAGCAGCTTAGTACTAGGCAGCGGGGAGACCCAGTACTTC. Translating it yields CASSLVLGSGETQYF.

V usage is TRBV11-3 and J usage is TRBJ2-1; D is possibly TRBD2 (6 bases). The ends were cut back, 1 base at V and 10 bases at J, with 11 bases in the middle. From germline, CDR1 is SGHNT and CDR2 YENEEA. The CDR3 extends over 13 amino acids. Written as DNA, the CDR3 is TGTGCCAGCAGCTTAGTCCCTACTAGCGAGCAGTTCTTC. This gives the protein CASSLVPTSEQFF.

V usage is TRBV6-6 and J usage is TRBJ1-4, with D uncertain. The CDR3 spans 15 residues. V shed 0 bases and J shed 8 bases, with 13 bases lying between them. Germline CDR1 reads MNHNY; CDR2 reads SVGAGI (reference sequence). CDR3 loop: CASSYSRRVGEKLFF. CDR3 coding DNA: TGTGCCAGCAGTTACTCGAGGAGAGTCGGCGAAAAACTGTTTTTT.